These 13 T cell receptor beta chains came from one sample sequenced in a study of Ad26.COV2.S vaccination and SARS-CoV-2 variants. Profiling relied on immunoSEQ multiplex PCR, and the TCRdb table lists in-frame clones only, not all of them. This sample has some 450,000 clones, with 80% to 95% found just once. The treatment is: some 19 received Ad26.COV2.S at low or high dose, single or two shots; roughly 5 received placebo; per-sample allocation not given. The investigators took samples on day 63 after the first vaccine or placebo injection. The specimen was peripheral blood, collected in a trial of Ad26.COV2.S vaccine versus placebo. Receptors were obtained from a person between 18 and 59 years old who received the Ad26.COV2.S COVID-19 vaccine or a placebo.

The V call is TRBV5-1, the J call TRBJ2-1; D is unresolved. Germline-derived CDR1 and CDR2 are SGHRS and YFSETQ. The CDR3 runs to 16 residues. The V and J ends lost 3 bases and 0 bases respectively, with 13 bases between them. The CDR3 loop reads CASSSSTTGSYNEQFF. The CDR3 nucleotides are TGCGCCAGCAGCTCCTCGACAACGGGCTCCTACAATGAGCAGTTCTTC.

This clone was seen a handful of times. CDR3 sequence (DNA): TGCGCCAGCAGCCAAGGACAGGGCACCGGGGAGCTGTTTTTT. Its protein product is CASSQGQGTGELFF. V gene TRBV4-1 combines with J gene TRBJ2-2, with 7 bases aligning to TRBD1. This CDR3 is 14 amino acids long. CDR1 is MGHRA and CDR2 is YSYEKL in the germline V gene. V was pared by 1 base and J by 4 bases, with 0 bases of the junction left unmatched.

The chain uses TRBV28 and TRBJ2-3; 12 bases align to TRBD2. V shed 11 bases, J shed 4 bases, and the junction held 7 bases outside the gene matches. CDR1 is MDHEN and CDR2 is SYDVKM in the germline V gene. The CDR3 spans 14 residues. The CDR3 nucleotides are TGTGCCGCCGGGACTAGCGGGTTGGCAGATACGCAGTATTTT. This encodes CAAGTSGLADTQYF. Full variable domain (missing parts from reference TRBV28 and TRBJ2-3): DVKVTQSSRYLVKRTGEKVFLECVQDMDHENMFWYRQDPGLGLRLIYFSYDVKMKEKGDIPEGYSVSREKKERFSLILESASTNQTSMYLCAAGTSGLADTQYFGPGTRLTVL.

The chain has TRBV19 and TRBJ1-5; tentatively, D is TRBD1 (5 bases). V was cut by 0 bases and J by 6 bases, with 9 bases left in between. Germline CDR1 LNHDA, CDR2 SQIVND (reference sequence). This CDR3 has 14 amino acids. This CDR3 is CASSIEGPGQPQHF. DNA for the CDR3: TGTGCCAGTAGTATAGAGGGGCCAGGTCAGCCCCAGCATTTT.

The V and J genes are TRBV24-1 and TRBJ2-5, with 11 bases fitting TRBD2. Germline assignment: CDR1 KGHDR and CDR2 SFDVKD. Germline trimming cut 0 bases from V and 3 bases from J; bases unmatched to any gene: 5. The CDR3 totals 17 residues. The CDR3 region has the DNA TGTGCCACCAGTGATTTGCCCCCGGGACTAGCGGAAGAGACCCAGTACTTC. Amino acids: CATSDLPPGLAEETQYF.

J is TRBJ2-5 and V is TRBV5-1, with TRBD2 identical over 11 bases. Germline assignment: CDR1 SGHRS and CDR2 YFSETQ. The CDR3 covers 14 residues. The V segment lost 4 bases and the J segment 5 bases; nucleotides outside the gene matches: 4. The CDR3: CASSQLAGVETQYF. Here the CDR3 DNA reads TGCGCCAGCAGCCAACTAGCGGGAGTGGAGACCCAGTACTTC.

The CDR3 here is CASSIDVASYEQYF. CDR3 coding DNA: TGTGCCAGTAGTATAGATGTCGCTAGCTACGAGCAGTACTTC. This chain joins TRBV19 and TRBJ2-7; D is unclear. CDR3 length equals 14 residues. Between the trimmed V and J ends, which lost 0 bases and 3 bases, there was a span of 9 bases. Germline loops: CDR1 LNHDA, CDR2 SQIVND (reference sequence).

The chain uses TRBV28 and TRBJ2-2; 7 bases match TRBD2. With 4 bases clipped from V and 0 bases from J, the junction kept 11 bases outside the gene matches. The CDR3 is made up of 18 amino acids. The germline CDR1 and CDR2 sequences are MDHEN and SYDVKM. The CDR3 coding sequence is TGTGCCAGCAGTTGGATTGCGGGAGCGGGGTCGAACACCGGGGAGCTGTTTTTT. It yields the protein CASSWIAGAGSNTGELFF.

The chain employs TRBV6-4 and TRBJ2-1, with D possibly being TRBD2 (6 bases). This CDR3 spans 16 amino acids. V lost 3 bases and J lost 0, with 12 bases in between. CDR1 is MRHNA, CDR2 SNTAGT, per germline. DNA of the CDR3: TGTGCCAGCAGTGAGGAGGGGTTAAGCTCCTACAATGAGCAGTTCTTC. This encodes CASSEEGLSSYNEQFF.

The V gene is TRBV28, the J gene TRBJ2-1; D not resolved. Germline CDR1 reads MDHEN; CDR2 reads SYDVKM. V was clipped by 3 bases and J by 4 bases, with 7 bases between them. This CDR3 comprises 13 residues. The DNA for the CDR3 is TGTGCCAGCAGTTTCCTACTTTACAATGAGCAGTTCTTC. This sequence encodes CASSFLLYNEQFF.

The chain employs TRBV5-1 and TRBJ2-1; no clear D gene. V lost 0 bases, J lost 6 bases, and 10 bases lay in between. The germline V gene has CDR1 SGHRS and CDR2 YFSETQ. This CDR3 is built from 14 residues. The CDR3 DNA follows: TGCGCCAGCAGCTTGGCGCCAGTATCCAATGAGCAGTTCTTC. This codes for CASSLAPVSNEQFF.

J is TRBJ1-4 and V is TRBV28; no reliable D call. The germline V gene encodes CDR1 MDHEN and CDR2 SYDVKM. The CDR3 sequence is 12 residues long. V lost 2 bases and J lost 7, with 5 bases in between. As DNA, the CDR3 is TGTGCCAGCAGTTTAAGGATTGAAAAACTGTTTTTT. As protein: CASSLRIEKLFF.

Comments on this clone: The same CDR3 arises from other DNA sequences in this sample as well. The chain recombines TRBV7-9 with TRBJ2-7; TRBD2 matches 10 bases. Losses at the gene ends were 5 bases for V and 2 bases for J; bases not matched to a gene: 3. The germline V gene has CDR1 SEHNR and CDR2 FQNEAQ (reference sequence). The CDR3 runs to 14 residues. As DNA, the CDR3 is TGTGCCAGCAGCCCAAGCGGGAGGGCCTACGAGCAGTACTTC. Amino acid sequence: CASSPSGRAYEQYF.